A single sample gave rise to the 17 T cell receptor beta chains below, sequenced in a study of T cell changes during pregnancy in multiple sclerosis. Generated by immunoSEQ multiplex PCR, the TCRdb table keeps only in-frame clones and is missing some. The sample lists fewer than 70,000 clones; about nine tenths were seen once. Source: peripheral blood, taken in the third trimester of pregnancy. These receptors originate from a female donor with multiple sclerosis, enrolled in a pregnancy study.

The V and J genes are TRBV5-1 and TRBJ2-2; D gene uncertain. Trimming left V 2 bases short and J 0 bases short, with 5 bases between. This CDR3 comprises 14 residues. Germline-derived CDR1 and CDR2 are SGHRS and YFSETQ. For the CDR3, the DNA is TGCGCCAGCAGCTTACAGTCGAACACCGGGGAGCTGTTTTTT. It encodes CASSLQSNTGELFF.

CDR3 sequence: CASSPTGGADQPQHF. CDR3 nucleotide sequence: TGTGCCAGCAGCCCTACAGGGGGCGCCGATCAGCCCCAGCATTTT. The J gene is TRBJ1-5, the V gene TRBV6-5; 9 nucleotides agree with TRBD1. The CDR3 runs 15 residues. V trimming: 6 bases; J trimming: 5 bases; junction bases outside the gene matches: 8. Germline V gene lookup returns CDR1 MNHEY and CDR2 SVGAGI.

The chain carries TRBV19 and TRBJ2-7; 10 bases match TRBD2. Trimming cost V 3 bases and J 2 bases; bases outside gene matches: 7. From germline, CDR1 is LNHDA and CDR2 SQIVND (reference sequence). This CDR3 spans 16 amino acids. DNA for the CDR3: TGTGCCAGTAGTATCTCTAGCGGGGGATATCCCTACGAGCAGTACTTC. Protein: CASSISSGGYPYEQYF.

The rearrangement uses TRBV11-1 and TRBJ1-4; 9 nucleotides align to TRBD1. This CDR3 has 16 amino acids. Germline CDR1 and CDR2: SGHAT and FQDESV (reference sequence). V shed 5 bases, J shed 1 base, and the junction held 5 bases outside the gene matches. The CDR3 region has the DNA TGTGCCAGCAGCCCGGGACAGGGTGGAACTAATGAAAAACTGTTTTTT. Encoded protein: CASSPGQGGTNEKLFF. The complete variable domain, with remaining parts taken from reference TRBV11-1 and TRBJ1-4, reads EAEVAQSPRYKITEKSQAVAFWCDPISGHATLYWYRQILGQGPELLVQFQDESVVDDSQLPKDRFSAERLKGVDSTLKIQPAELGDSAMYLCASSPGQGGTNEKLFFGSGTQLSVL.

The chain couples TRBV7-9 to TRBJ1-2; D is ambiguous. This CDR3 has 14 amino acids. The ends were cut back, 1 base at V and 2 bases at J, with 8 bases in the middle. Germline V gene data show CDR1 as SEHNR and CDR2 as FQNEAQ (reference sequence). The CDR3, as DNA: TGTGCCAGCAGCTTAGTGTCGGGGAACTATGGCTACACCTTC. It codes for CASSLVSGNYGYTF.

This chain connects TRBV7-9 to TRBJ2-7, with D possibly matching TRBD2 (5 bases). Germline V gene lookup returns CDR1 SEHNR and CDR2 FQNEAQ (reference sequence). Trimming pared 1 base from V and 3 bases from J, leaving 16 bases between. The CDR3 consists of 16 residues. CDR3 loop: CASSLGPEVAGYEQYF. The CDR3 nucleotides are TGTGCCAGCAGCTTAGGCCCGGAGGTGGCGGGCTACGAGCAGTACTTC.

This clone has only one observation. V usage is TRBV5-1 and J usage is TRBJ2-7; a possible D gene is TRBD1 (8 bases). V was cut by 4 bases and J by 6 bases, with 17 bases left in between. The CDR3 is 14 amino acids. From germline, CDR1 is SGHRS and CDR2 YFSETQ. CDR3 region: CASSDQTGEGEQYF. The CDR3 region has the DNA TGCGCCAGCAGCGATCAGACAGGGGAGGGCGAGCAGTACTTC.

The chain has TRBV28 and TRBJ1-1; D possibly corresponds to TRBD1 (5 bases). CDR3 length: 13 residues. Germline V lookup: CDR1 MDHEN, CDR2 SYDVKM. The germline V and J ends were trimmed by 8 bases and 1 base, with 11 bases remaining between them. The CDR3 DNA reads as TGTGCCAGCTTTGAAGGGGCGAACACTGAAGCTTTCTTT. Translating it yields CASFEGANTEAFF. The full variable domain, its missing parts supplied by reference TRBV28 and TRBJ1-1, is DVKVTQSSRYLVKRTGEKVFLECVQDMDHENMFWYRQDPGLGLRLIYFSYDVKMKEKGDIPEGYSVSREKKERFSLILESASTNQTSMYLCASFEGANTEAFFGQGTRLTVV.

This chain links TRBV29-1 with TRBJ2-3; TRBD2 aligns across 7 bases. The germline gives CDR1 SQVTM, CDR2 ANQGSEA. The CDR3 spans 15 residues. J was trimmed by 5 bases and V by 5 bases; bases with no gene match: 13. This CDR3 is CSVKPTSAAEDTQYF. CDR3 bases: TGCAGCGTTAAACCAACTAGCGCTGCAGAAGATACGCAGTATTTT.

The rearrangement links TRBV5-1 to TRBJ2-2; TRBD2 matches at 13 bases. The V segment lost 4 bases and the J segment 1 base; nucleotides outside the gene matches: 1. There are 16 residues in the CDR3. Germline lookup yields CDR1 SGHRS and CDR2 YFSETQ. The CDR3 region is CASSRLAGGNTGELFF. DNA of the CDR3: TGCGCCAGCAGCCGACTAGCGGGGGGGAACACCGGGGAGCTGTTTTTT.

This chain links TRBV5-6 with TRBJ1-4; 11 positions agree with TRBD1. This CDR3 region has 14 residues. V gave up 5 bases and J gave up 7 bases; unmatched junction bases: 4. Germline-derived CDR1 and CDR2 are SGHDT and YYEEEE. The CDR3 reads CASRGQGAGEKLFF. CDR3 coding DNA: TGTGCCAGCAGAGGACAGGGGGCGGGTGAAAAACTGTTTTTT.

The chain uses TRBV2 and TRBJ1-1; no clear D. CDR1 is SNHLY, CDR2 FYNNEI, per germline. CDR3 length equals 14 residues. Trimming took off 4 bases at V and 3 bases at J, with 12 bases between the two ends. This CDR3 reads CASSARVYYTEAFF. The DNA of the CDR3 is TGTGCCAGCAGTGCTCGGGTCTATTACACTGAAGCTTTCTTT.

Worth noting for this clone: Other DNA sequences of this sample code for an identical CDR3. The rearrangement joins TRBV30 to TRBJ1-4; 7 nucleotides match TRBD1. Trimming cost V 1 base and J 4 bases; bases outside gene matches: 3. The CDR3 sequence is 14 residues long. Germline assignment: CDR1 GTSNPN and CDR2 SVGIG (reference sequence). The CDR3: CAWSAGDSNEKLFF. In DNA form, the CDR3 reads TGTGCCTGGAGTGCTGGGGACAGTAATGAAAAACTGTTTTTT.

This clone was picked up one time. CDR3 sequence (DNA): TGTGCCAGCAGTGTACTAGCGGGGAGGAGAAATGAGCAGTTCTTC. It yields the protein CASSVLAGRRNEQFF. The chain joins TRBV6-4 to TRBJ2-1; 10 nucleotides agree with TRBD2. From germline, CDR1 is MRHNA and CDR2 SNTAGT. V lost 4 bases, J lost 7 bases, and 7 bases stayed unmatched. This CDR3 spans 15 amino acids.

The chain couples TRBV2 to TRBJ1-6; no definite D call. The germline V gene encodes CDR1 SNHLY and CDR2 FYNNEI. The CDR3 spans 13 residues. Trimming took 3 bases from V and 7 from J, leaving 7 bases between them. CDR3 sequence reads: CASSDSQNSPLHF. The CDR3 DNA is TGTGCCAGCAGTGACTCACAGAATTCACCCCTCCACTTT. The variable domain in full, with the rest retrieved from reference TRBV2 and TRBJ1-6, is EPEVTQTPSHQVTQMGQEVILRCVPISNHLYFYWYRQILGQKVEFLVSFYNNEISEKSEIFDDQFSVERPDGSNFTLKIRSTKLEDSAMYFCASSDSQNSPLHFGNGTRLTVT.

This chain links TRBV19 with TRBJ1-1; 7 nucleotides align to TRBD1. CDR3 length equals 12 residues. Germline CDR1 and CDR2: LNHDA and SQIVND (reference sequence). V gave up 5 bases and J gave up 6 bases; unmatched junction bases: 3. CDR3 region: CASSYDRAEAFF. The CDR3 nucleotides read TGTGCCAGTAGTTACGACAGGGCTGAAGCTTTCTTT.

CDR3 sequence reads: CASSYSRGQGENTEAFF. The CDR3 nucleotides read TGTGCCAGCAGCTATTCTAGAGGGCAGGGGGAGAACACTGAAGCTTTCTTT. The rearrangement links TRBV5-6 to TRBJ1-1; 7 bases agree with TRBD1. Germline V gene lookup returns CDR1 SGHDT and CDR2 YYEEEE. V was clipped by 3 bases and J by 1 base; unmatched bases: 12. This CDR3 spans 17 amino acids. The variable domain in full, completed from reference TRBV5-6 and TRBJ1-1, reads DAGVTQSPTHLIKTRGQQVTLRCSPKSGHDTVSWYQQALGQGPQFIFQYYEEEERQRGNFPDRFSGHQFPNYSSELNVNALLLGDSALYLCASSYSRGQGENTEAFFGQGTRLTVV.